The source of this T cell receptor beta chain is a study of OX40 agonist ivuxolimab in advanced cancers. Study-level information: Ivuxolimab, an antibody acting as an agonist of OX40 (CD134), was used to treat patients. General study results and limits: Researchers report that CD8+ T cells had, on average, more expanded clones than CD4+.

V lost 1 base and J lost 0, with 9 bases in between. The CDR3 spans 15 residues. Per germline, CDR1 LNHNV and CDR2 YYDKDF (reference sequence). Only in-frame clones appear in the TCRdb table, and some are missing; sequencing was by immunoSEQ multiplex PCR. The sample yields tens of thousands of clones, about 85% seen once. Comments on this clone: Its target is unknown.

J is TRBJ1-1 and V is TRBV15; no firm D call. The sample consisted of CD4+ or CD8+ T cells sorted from blood, taken in a trial of the OX40 agonist ivuxolimab. This receptor was identified in an adult with an advanced solid tumor such as melanoma, head and neck, liver or kidney cancer. For the CDR3, the DNA is TGTGCCACCAGCAGAGTTCACAGTATGAACACTGAAGCTTTCTTT. It yields the protein CATSRVHSMNTEAFF. The full variable domain, rest sourced from reference TRBV15 and TRBJ1-1, is DAMVIQNPRYQVTQFGKPVTLSCSQTLNHNVMYWYQQKSSQAPKLLFHYYDKDFNNEADTPDNFQSRRPNTSFCFLDIRSPGLGDTAMYLCATSRVHSMNTEAFFGQGTRLTVV.